The 13 T cell receptor beta chains listed next were all sequenced from one sample in a study of T cells in tuberculosis. Generated by immunoSEQ multiplex PCR, the TCRdb table keeps only in-frame clones and is missing some. The sample carries around 33,000 clones, approximately 93% recorded once. Regarding time point: new active TB diagnosis, blood taken before or within 7 days of starting treatment. The sequenced sample was PBMCs, obtained at tuberculosis diagnosis. These receptors came from an adult with tuberculosis.

CDR3 residues: CASSLRAWGRDTVNQPQHF. The CDR3 DNA sequence: TGTGCCAGCAGTCTACGAGCGTGGGGTCGGGACACTGTCAATCAGCCCCAGCATTTT. This chain connects TRBV28 to TRBJ1-5; D is perhaps TRBD1 (6 bases). Trimming removed 5 bases at V and 3 bases at J, with 26 bases between. The CDR3 has 19 amino acids. Germline CDR1 MDHEN, CDR2 SYDVKM.

V is TRBV19 and J is TRBJ2-1; D possibly corresponds to TRBD2 (5 bases). The V gene lost 10 bases and the J gene lost 5 bases, with 18 bases spanning the gap. Germline V CDR1 and CDR2: LNHDA, SQIVND (reference sequence). The CDR3 is made up of 14 amino acids. The chain's CDR3 is CATRSRGGNNEQFF. Written as DNA, the CDR3 is TGTGCCACTCGATCCCGGGGTGGGAACAATGAGCAGTTCTTC.

The chain recombines TRBV19 with TRBJ1-5; D call uncertain. Per the germline V gene, CDR1 is LNHDA and CDR2 is SQIVND (reference sequence). Trimming stripped 7 bases from V and 0 bases from J, with 10 bases between. CDR3 length: 14 residues. Written as DNA, the CDR3 is TGTGCCAGTACCGCCGACTATAGCAATCAGCCCCAGCATTTT. This encodes CASTADYSNQPQHF.

The rearrangement links TRBV30 to TRBJ2-7; the D is unclear. With 2 bases removed from V and 10 bases from J, the gap between germline ends came to 12 bases. CDR1 GTSNPN and CDR2 SVGIG come from the germline V gene (reference sequence). This CDR3 has 11 amino acids. The CDR3 DNA reads as TGTGCCTGGAGTATCCAGGCTTCTCAGTACTTC. It is translated as CAWSIQASQYF.

This chain links TRBV5-4 with TRBJ2-3; D is unclear. The CDR3 loop spans 16 amino acids. Per the germline V gene, CDR1 is SGHNT and CDR2 is YYREEE (reference sequence). Deletions cut 5 bases from V and 0 bases from J, with 16 bases between. CDR3 in amino acids: CASRNMLDSSTDTQYF. CDR3 nucleotides: TGTGCCAGCAGAAACATGCTAGACTCTAGCACAGATACGCAGTATTTT.

The V call is TRBV6-4, the J call TRBJ2-1; the match to TRBD2 covers 10 bases. Germline V gives CDR1 MRHNA, CDR2 SNTAGT. The CDR3 covers 15 residues. V was clipped by 4 bases and J by 3 bases; unmatched bases: 3. The CDR3 spells CASSATSGDYNEQFF. The CDR3 DNA reads as TGTGCCAGCAGTGCTACTAGCGGGGACTACAATGAGCAGTTCTTC.

A note on this clone: A read error may produce the germline difference seen at one junction end. The gene calls are TRBV7-7 and TRBJ2-2; maybe TRBD1 (6 bases). Germline assignment: CDR1 SSHAT and CDR2 FNYEAQ (reference sequence). The CDR3 is made up of 13 amino acids. Here the CDR3 reads CASSPRTDGELFF. In DNA form, the CDR3 reads TGTGCTAGCAGCCCGCGGACAGACGGGGAGCTGTTTTTT.

The chain combines TRBV6-1 with TRBJ1-2, with 7 bases identical to TRBD1. Germline assignment: CDR1 MNHNS and CDR2 SASEGT. CDR3 length: 16 amino acids. The trim removed 1 base at V and 1 base at J, leaving 6 bases unmatched. The CDR3 DNA is TGTGCCAGCAGTGAAGGACAGGGCTTTAATAACTATGGCTACACCTTC. This codes for CASSEGQGFNNYGYTF.

This clone was detected only once. The chain carries TRBV6-1 and TRBJ2-2, with D possibly TRBD2 on 5 matching bases. Trimming stripped 6 bases from V and 4 bases from J, with 6 bases between. This CDR3 has 12 residues. CDR1 is MNHNS and CDR2 is SASEGT in the germline V gene. The CDR3 sequence is CASRGSTGELFF. In DNA, the CDR3 is TGTGCCAGCAGGGGGAGCACCGGGGAGCTGTTTTTT.

V gene TRBV19 combines with J gene TRBJ2-1; 12 bases line up with TRBD2. V shed 6 bases, J shed 8 bases, and the junction held 5 bases outside the gene matches. The CDR3 runs to 14 residues. The germline gives CDR1 LNHDA, CDR2 SQIVND (reference sequence). CDR3 region: CASSLAGGPYEQFF. The CDR3 DNA reads as TGTGCCAGTAGCCTAGCGGGAGGGCCCTATGAGCAGTTCTTC.

This chain uses TRBV28 with TRBJ2-2, with TRBD2 matching over 8 bases. This CDR3 has 15 amino acids. V lost 8 bases and J lost 5; bases outside the gene matches: 10. Germline V CDR1 and CDR2: MDHEN, SYDVKM. CDR3 in amino acids: CASSTGGARTGELFF. CDR3 nucleotide sequence: TGTGCCAGCTCAACGGGGGGGGCCAGGACCGGGGAGCTGTTTTTT.

The V call is TRBV6-6, the J call TRBJ2-7, with TRBD2 as a possible D gene (6 bases). This CDR3 is built from 12 residues. V was clipped by 7 bases and J by 4 bases, with 11 bases between them. Germline-derived CDR1 and CDR2 are MNHNY and SVGAGI (reference sequence). CDR3 DNA: TGTGCCAGCACCCACGGGGGATACGAGCAGTACTTC. Translation: CASTHGGYEQYF.

The chain has TRBV4-2 and TRBJ2-7; perhaps TRBD2 as D (5 bases). CDR1 LGHNA and CDR2 YNFKEQ come from the germline V gene. V lost 0 bases to trimming and J lost 0 bases, with 18 bases between them. This CDR3 is built from 18 residues. The CDR3 sequence is CASSQESFGLSSSYEQYF. CDR3 nucleotides: TGTGCCAGCAGCCAAGAGTCCTTTGGACTTTCTAGCTCCTACGAGCAGTACTTC.